The following is a TCR beta chain sequence with its context. Its antigen is not identified. This sample was taken from a study of cytomegalovirus exposure and HLA in healthy donors. Study-wide findings and caveats: With DRB1 most and HLA-C fewest, TCR association rates differed between HLA loci in a later analysis. Presence/absence comparisons presumed near-even sequencing depth among donors. Researchers reportedly found TCR beta sequences accurately predicted most subjects' HLA-A and HLA-B alleles. The study designated 150 or so TCR beta chains cytomegalovirus-associated.

This CDR3 comprises 20 residues. Germline V CDR1 and CDR2: SGHVS, FQNEAQ. V shed 2 bases and J 3 bases; nucleotides not matched to a gene: 21. Both 60 Vbeta primers and 13 Jbeta primers went into the PCR. Repertoires were generated with immunoSEQ multiplex PCR, while TCRdb's copy carries only in-frame clones and drops some. The sample contains fewer than 200,000 clones, around 77% of which appear only once. The chain has TRBV7-8 and TRBJ2-5; 7 bases match TRBD1. The TCR was taken from a man between 60 and 70 years old in good health and CMV-seronegative. The sequenced sample was PBMCs. CDR3: CASSLPHLPTLNRGEETQYF. Here the CDR3 DNA reads TGTGCCAGCAGCTTACCTCACCTCCCAACCCTAAACAGGGGAGAAGAGACCCAGTACTTC.